The TCR beta chain under discussion was sequenced for a study of blood T cell repertoires in COVID-19. What the recovered Cohort 3 donors had was two negative PCRs, clearance, or symptom resolution. Repertoires were generated with immunoSEQ multiplex PCR, while TCRdb's copy carries only in-frame clones and drops some. The repertoire consists of about 270,000 clones, with 88% occurring once and the leading ten covering around 3%. Material for sequencing was PBMCs or T cells enriched from blood (not recorded which). The receptor comes from a woman in her forties or fifties who had recovered from COVID-19.

CDR3 sequence reads: CASSPGSADTRFDQPQHF. In DNA, the CDR3 is TGTGCCAGCAGCCCGGGATCGGCAGACACGCGGTTCGATCAGCCCCAGCATTTT. The V gene is TRBV5-4, the J gene TRBJ1-5, with D uncertain. The CDR3 runs to 18 residues. In germline, CDR1 is SGHNT, CDR2 YYREEE (reference sequence). V dropped 4 bases and J dropped 5 bases, with 25 bases sitting between them.